A single sample gave rise to the 7 T cell receptor beta chains below, sequenced in a study of T cell clonotyping in hematopoietic cell transplantation. The table came from immunoSEQ multiplex PCR; TCRdb's copy has only in-frame clones and leaves some out. The table lists 16,000 or so clones, less than 80% of them singletons, with approximately 9.3% in the top ten. Input material: peripheral blood mononuclear cells. The origin of the receptors is a woman aged 55-70 years in good health. Some clones in this sample may be carry-over from other donors' samples.

The chain is built from TRBV2 and TRBJ1-2; unclear D gene. Germline lookup yields CDR1 SNHLY and CDR2 FYNNEI. Deletions cut 4 bases from V and 0 bases from J, with 12 bases between. The CDR3 extends over 15 amino acids. The CDR3 here is CASSAWLPTNYGYTF. The CDR3 DNA follows: TGTGCCAGCAGTGCTTGGCTTCCCACTAACTATGGCTACACCTTC.

The gene calls are TRBV4-2 and TRBJ2-2; D might be TRBD1 (5 bases). V was shortened by 2 bases and J by 6 bases, with 13 bases between the two germline ends. CDR3 size: 15 residues. Germline V gene data show CDR1 as LGHNA and CDR2 as YNFKEQ. Here the CDR3 DNA reads TGTGCCAGCAGCCAATCTGCCAGGGCCCCCGGGGAGCTGTTTTTT. This encodes CASSQSARAPGELFF.

The rearrangement uses TRBV15 and TRBJ1-5; 7 bases line up with TRBD1. Germline CDR1 reads LNHNV; CDR2 reads YYDKDF (reference sequence). The CDR3 length is 14 residues. With 1 base clipped from V and 7 bases from J, the junction kept 4 bases outside the gene matches. In DNA form, the CDR3 reads TGTGCCACCAGCAGAGGACAGGGCCACCAGCCCCAGCATTTT. It encodes CATSRGQGHQPQHF.

The V gene is TRBV19, the J gene TRBJ1-1, with 8 bases matching TRBD1. CDR3 length: 13 residues. Germline CDR1 LNHDA, CDR2 SQIVND (reference sequence). Trimming removed 8 bases from V and 5 bases from J; junction bases left unmatched: 7. The chain's CDR3 is CASSGQGRTEAFF. The CDR3 nucleotides read TGTGCCAGTTCTGGACAGGGAAGGACTGAAGCTTTCTTT.

A few counts support this clone. This chain connects TRBV19 to TRBJ2-5; perhaps TRBD1 as D (6 bases). With 5 bases removed from V and 13 bases from J, the gap between germline ends came to 17 bases. This CDR3 spans 12 amino acids. Germline CDR1 is LNHDA and CDR2 is SQIVND (reference sequence). CDR3 sequence (DNA): TGTGCCAGTAGTCCGGGACATTCTATTCCGTACTTC. Its translation: CASSPGHSIPYF. Based on the CDR3 plus reference TRBV19 and TRBJ2-5, the full variable domain is DGGITQSPKYLFRKEGQNVTLSCEQNLNHDAMYWYRQDPGQGLRLIYYSQIVNDFQKGDIAEGYSVSREKKESFPLTVTSAQKNPTAFYLCASSPGHSIPYFGPGTRLLVL.

The rearrangement links TRBV5-1 to TRBJ1-1; D call uncertain. CDR3 length: 16 residues. Germline V CDR1 and CDR2: SGHRS, YFSETQ. V gave up 0 bases and J gave up 0 bases, with 12 bases separating them. In DNA form, the CDR3 reads TGCGCCAGCAGCTTGGAATTCGGGGAACTGAACACTGAAGCTTTCTTT. It translates to CASSLEFGELNTEAFF.

The chain uses TRBV30 and TRBJ2-5; D possibly corresponds to TRBD2 (6 bases). In germline, CDR1 is GTSNPN, CDR2 SVGIG (reference sequence). The CDR3 is 11 amino acids. The CDR3 nucleotides read TGTTCGTTGGCTAGCGAAGCGACCCAGTACTTC. Residues: CSLASEATQYF.